This TCR beta chain was captured in a study of blood T cells in healthy people across ages. Study results and limitations: TCR beta diversity, measured per million T cells, fell in a roughly linear way with age. Naive CD4+ cells and diversity were both higher in long-lived donors than in aged donors.

In each sample, at least 7 million PBMCs were isolated. Total RNA extracted from each sample amounted to at least 6 micrograms. With regard to this clonotype: What it binds is unknown.

With a J-beta primer mix and a sample-barcoded 5' primer, a second PCR ran about 7 to 11 cycles. Using its own MiXCR run on the 5' RACE reads, TCRdb lists one record per CDR3 protein. This table has 1.2 million to 1.5 million distinct CDR3 sequences, approximately 40% appearing once. The source of this sequence is a woman aged 18-30 years in good health. The sample consisted of blood.

CDR3: CSGRDRDNTEAFF. CDR3 coding DNA: TGCAGCGGGAGAGACAGGGATAACACTGAAGCTTTCTTT. This chain uses TRBV29-1 with TRBJ1-1, with 7 bases that match TRBD1. Germline loops: CDR1 SQVTM, CDR2 ANQGSEA. The CDR3 length is 13 residues. The V gene end was trimmed by 7 bases and the J gene end by 2 bases; junction bases not matched to a gene: 7.